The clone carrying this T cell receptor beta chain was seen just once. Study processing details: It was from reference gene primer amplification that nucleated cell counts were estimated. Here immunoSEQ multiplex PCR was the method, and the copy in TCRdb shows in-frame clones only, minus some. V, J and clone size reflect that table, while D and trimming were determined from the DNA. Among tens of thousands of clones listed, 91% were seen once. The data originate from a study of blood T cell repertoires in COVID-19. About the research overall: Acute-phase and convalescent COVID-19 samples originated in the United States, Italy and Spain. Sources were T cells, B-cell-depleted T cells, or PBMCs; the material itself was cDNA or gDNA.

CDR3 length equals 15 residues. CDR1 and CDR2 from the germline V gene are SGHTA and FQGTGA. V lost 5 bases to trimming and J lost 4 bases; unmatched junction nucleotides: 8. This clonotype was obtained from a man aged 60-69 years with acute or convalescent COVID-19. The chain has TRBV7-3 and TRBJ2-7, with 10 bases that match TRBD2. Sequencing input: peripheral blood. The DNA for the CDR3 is TGTGCCAGCAGCCTTGCTCTAGCGGGAGAATACGAGCAGTACTTC. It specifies CASSLALAGEYEQYF.